This T cell receptor beta chain was recovered during a study of blood T cell repertoires in COVID-19. Study-level information: The United States, Italy and Spain supplied acute and convalescent COVID-19 samples. Nucleic acid was either cDNA or gDNA, and it came from T cells, B-cell-depleted T cells, or PBMCs.

V was cut by 0 bases and J by 2 bases, with 9 bases left in between. This CDR3 contains 15 residues. The V gene's germline CDR1 is SGDLS and CDR2 YYNGEE. In the original processing: Cell counts per sample came from amplifying reference gene primers. Profiled with immunoSEQ multiplex PCR; TCRdb holds only in-frame clones, not every one. V, J and clone size are those of that table, while D and trimming were read from the DNA. The repertoire consists of around 80,000 clones, with more than 85% occurring once and the leading ten covering around 0.58%. Source material: peripheral blood. V gene TRBV9 combines with J gene TRBJ1-3; tentatively, D is TRBD1 (5 bases). This TCR derives from a man in his fifties or sixties with acute or convalescent COVID-19. CDR3: CASSVDIGAGNTIYF. The CDR3 DNA is TGTGCCAGCAGCGTAGATATAGGGGCTGGAAACACCATATATTTT.